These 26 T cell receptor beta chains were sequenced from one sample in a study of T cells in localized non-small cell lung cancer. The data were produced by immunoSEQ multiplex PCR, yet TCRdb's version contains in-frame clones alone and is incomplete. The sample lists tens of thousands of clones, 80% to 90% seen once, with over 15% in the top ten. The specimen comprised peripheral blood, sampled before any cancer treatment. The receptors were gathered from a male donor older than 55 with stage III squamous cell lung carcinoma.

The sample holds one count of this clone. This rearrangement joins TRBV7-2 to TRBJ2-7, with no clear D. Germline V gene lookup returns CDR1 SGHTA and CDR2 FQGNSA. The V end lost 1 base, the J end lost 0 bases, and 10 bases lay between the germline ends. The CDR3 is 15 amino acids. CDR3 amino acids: CASSLVTVSSYEQYF. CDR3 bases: TGTGCCAGCAGCTTAGTAACGGTGAGCTCCTACGAGCAGTACTTC.

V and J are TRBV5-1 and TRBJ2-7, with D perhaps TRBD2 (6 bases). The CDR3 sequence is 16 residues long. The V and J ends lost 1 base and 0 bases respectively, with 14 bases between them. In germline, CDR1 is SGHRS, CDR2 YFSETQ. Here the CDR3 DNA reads TGCGCCAGCAGCTTGTTTGACAGCGGGTCCTCCTACGAGCAGTACTTC. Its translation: CASSLFDSGSSYEQYF.

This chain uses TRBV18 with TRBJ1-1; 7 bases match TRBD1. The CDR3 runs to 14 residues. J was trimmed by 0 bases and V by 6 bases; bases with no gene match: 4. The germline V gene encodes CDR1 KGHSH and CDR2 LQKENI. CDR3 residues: CASSGTDMNTEAFF. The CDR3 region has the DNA TGTGCCAGCTCCGGGACAGACATGAACACTGAAGCTTTCTTT.

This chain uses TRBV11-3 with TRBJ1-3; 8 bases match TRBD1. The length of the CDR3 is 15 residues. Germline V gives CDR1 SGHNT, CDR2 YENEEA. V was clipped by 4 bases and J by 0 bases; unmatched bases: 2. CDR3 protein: CASSSTGDSGNTIYF. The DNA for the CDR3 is TGTGCCAGCAGCTCGACAGGGGACTCTGGAAACACCATATATTTT.

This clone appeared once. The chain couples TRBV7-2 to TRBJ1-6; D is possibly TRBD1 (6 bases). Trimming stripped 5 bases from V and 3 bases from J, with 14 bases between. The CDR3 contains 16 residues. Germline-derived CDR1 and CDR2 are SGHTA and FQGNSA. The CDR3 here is CASSPGQRGYNSPLHF. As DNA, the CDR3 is TGTGCCAGCAGCCCCGGACAGCGGGGCTATAATTCACCCCTCCACTTT.

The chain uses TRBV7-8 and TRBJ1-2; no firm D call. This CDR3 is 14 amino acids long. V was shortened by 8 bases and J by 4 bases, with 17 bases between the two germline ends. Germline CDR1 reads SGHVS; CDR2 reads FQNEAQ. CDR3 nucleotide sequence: TGTGCCAGCGCGGGTGGTGGGCGACTCTATGGCTACACCTTC. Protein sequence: CASAGGGRLYGYTF. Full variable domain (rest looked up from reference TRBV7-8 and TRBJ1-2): GAGVSQSPRYKVAKRGQDVALRCDPISGHVSLFWYQQALGQGPEFLTYFQNEAQLDKSGLPSDRFFAERPEGSVSTLKIQRTQQEDSAVYLCASAGGGRLYGYTFGSGTRLTVV.

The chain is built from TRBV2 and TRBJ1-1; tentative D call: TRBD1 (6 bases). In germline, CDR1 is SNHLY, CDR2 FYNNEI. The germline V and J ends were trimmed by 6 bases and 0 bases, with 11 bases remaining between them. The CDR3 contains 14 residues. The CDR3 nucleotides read TGTGCCAGCAGAGGACAGTCGGTGAACACTGAAGCTTTCTTT. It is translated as CASRGQSVNTEAFF.

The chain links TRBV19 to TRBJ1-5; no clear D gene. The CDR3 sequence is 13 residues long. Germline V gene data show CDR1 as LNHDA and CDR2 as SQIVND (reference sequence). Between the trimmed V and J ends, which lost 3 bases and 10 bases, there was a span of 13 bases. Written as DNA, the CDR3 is TGTGCCAGTAGTATGGGCAGTCCGGGACCCCAGCATTTT. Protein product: CASSMGSPGPQHF.

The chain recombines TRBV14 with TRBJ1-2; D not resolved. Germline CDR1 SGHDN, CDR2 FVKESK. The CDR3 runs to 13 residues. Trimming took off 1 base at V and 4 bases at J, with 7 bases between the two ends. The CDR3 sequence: CASSQVGIYGYTF. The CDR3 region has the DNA TGTGCCAGCAGCCAAGTGGGCATCTATGGCTACACCTTC.

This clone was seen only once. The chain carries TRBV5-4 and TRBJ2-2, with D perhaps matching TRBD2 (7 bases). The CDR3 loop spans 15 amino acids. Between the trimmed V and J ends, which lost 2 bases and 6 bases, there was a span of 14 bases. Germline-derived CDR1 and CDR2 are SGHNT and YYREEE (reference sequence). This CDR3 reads CASSFGGRDPGELFF. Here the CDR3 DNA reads TGTGCCAGCAGCTTCGGGGGGCGCGACCCCGGGGAGCTGTTTTTT.

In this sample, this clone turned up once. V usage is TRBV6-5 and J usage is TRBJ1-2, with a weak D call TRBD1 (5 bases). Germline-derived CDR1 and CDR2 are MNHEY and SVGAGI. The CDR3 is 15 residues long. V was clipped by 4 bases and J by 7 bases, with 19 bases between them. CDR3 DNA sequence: TGTGCCAGCAGTTCCCTAGGGGAATCGGAGGGTGGCTACACCTTC. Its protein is CASSSLGESEGGYTF.

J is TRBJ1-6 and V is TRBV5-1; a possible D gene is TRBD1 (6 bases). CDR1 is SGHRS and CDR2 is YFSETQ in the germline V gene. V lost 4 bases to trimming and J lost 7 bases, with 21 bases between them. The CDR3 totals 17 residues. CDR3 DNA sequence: TGCGCCAGCAGCGTCCGAGAGCTAAGGACAGCAAATTCACCCCTCCACTTT. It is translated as CASSVRELRTANSPLHF.

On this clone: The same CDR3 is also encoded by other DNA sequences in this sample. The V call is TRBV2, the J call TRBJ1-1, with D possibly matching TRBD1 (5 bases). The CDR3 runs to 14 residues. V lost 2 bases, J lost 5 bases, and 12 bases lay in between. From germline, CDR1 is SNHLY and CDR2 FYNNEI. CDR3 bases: TGTGCCAGCAGTGAACAGGGAGGGGTAACTGAAGCTTTCTTT. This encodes CASSEQGGVTEAFF. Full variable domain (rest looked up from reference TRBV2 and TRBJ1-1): EPEVTQTPSHQVTQMGQEVILRCVPISNHLYFYWYRQILGQKVEFLVSFYNNEISEKSEIFDDQFSVERPDGSNFTLKIRSTKLEDSAMYFCASSEQGGVTEAFFGQGTRLTVV.

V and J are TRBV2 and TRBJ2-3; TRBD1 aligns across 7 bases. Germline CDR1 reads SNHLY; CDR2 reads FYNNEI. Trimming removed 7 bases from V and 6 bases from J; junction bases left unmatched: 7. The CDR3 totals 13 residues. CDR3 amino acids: CASKEGATDTQYF. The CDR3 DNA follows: TGTGCCAGCAAAGAGGGGGCAACGGATACGCAGTATTTT.

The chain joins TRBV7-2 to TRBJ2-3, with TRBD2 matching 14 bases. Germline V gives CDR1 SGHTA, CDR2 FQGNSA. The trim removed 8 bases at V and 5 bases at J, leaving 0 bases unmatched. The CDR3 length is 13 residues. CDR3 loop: CASGLAGGDTQYF. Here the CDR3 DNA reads TGTGCCAGCGGACTAGCGGGGGGAGATACGCAGTATTTT.

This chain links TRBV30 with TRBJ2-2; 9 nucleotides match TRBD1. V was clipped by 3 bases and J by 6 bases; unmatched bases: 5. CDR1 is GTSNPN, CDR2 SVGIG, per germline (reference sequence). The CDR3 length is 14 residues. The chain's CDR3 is CAWRPGQGAGELFF. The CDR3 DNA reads TGTGCCTGGAGACCGGGACAGGGCGCCGGGGAGCTGTTTTTT.

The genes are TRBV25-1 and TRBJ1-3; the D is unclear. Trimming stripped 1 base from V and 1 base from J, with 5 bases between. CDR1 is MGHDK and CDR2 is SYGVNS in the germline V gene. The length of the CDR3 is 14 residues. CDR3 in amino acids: CASSELGSGNTIYF. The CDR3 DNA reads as TGTGCCAGCAGTGAATTGGGTTCTGGAAACACCATATATTTT.

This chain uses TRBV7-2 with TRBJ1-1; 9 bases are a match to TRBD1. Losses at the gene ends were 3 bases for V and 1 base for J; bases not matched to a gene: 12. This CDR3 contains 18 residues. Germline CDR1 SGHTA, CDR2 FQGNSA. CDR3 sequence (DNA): TGTGCCAGCAGCTTTTTACAGGGGGCTAATTTCCCGAACACTGAAGCTTTCTTT. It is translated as CASSFLQGANFPNTEAFF.

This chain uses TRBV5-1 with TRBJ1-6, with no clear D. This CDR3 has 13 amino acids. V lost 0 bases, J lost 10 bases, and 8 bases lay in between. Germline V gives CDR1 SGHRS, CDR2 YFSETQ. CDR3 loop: CASSLDFGSPLHF. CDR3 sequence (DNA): TGCGCCAGCAGCTTGGATTTCGGCTCACCCCTCCACTTT.

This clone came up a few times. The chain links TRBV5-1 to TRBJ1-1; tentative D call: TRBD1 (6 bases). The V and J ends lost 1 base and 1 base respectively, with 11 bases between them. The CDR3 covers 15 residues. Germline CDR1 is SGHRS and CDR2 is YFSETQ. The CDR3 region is CASSLQGLGNTEAFF. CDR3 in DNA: TGCGCCAGCAGCTTGCAGGGGCTAGGGAACACTGAAGCTTTCTTT.

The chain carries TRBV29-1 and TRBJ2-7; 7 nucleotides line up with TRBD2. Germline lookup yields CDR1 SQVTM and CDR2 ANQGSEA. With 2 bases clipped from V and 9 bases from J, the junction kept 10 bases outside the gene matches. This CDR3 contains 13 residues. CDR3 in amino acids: CSVEPLAEARQYF. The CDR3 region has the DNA TGCAGCGTTGAACCGCTAGCGGAAGCCCGGCAGTACTTC.

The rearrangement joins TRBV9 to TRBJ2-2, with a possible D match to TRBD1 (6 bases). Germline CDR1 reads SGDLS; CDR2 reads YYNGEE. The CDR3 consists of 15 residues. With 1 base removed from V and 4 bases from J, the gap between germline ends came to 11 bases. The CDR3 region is CASSVFDRSTGELFF. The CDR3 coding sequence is TGTGCCAGCAGCGTATTTGACAGGAGCACCGGGGAGCTGTTTTTT.

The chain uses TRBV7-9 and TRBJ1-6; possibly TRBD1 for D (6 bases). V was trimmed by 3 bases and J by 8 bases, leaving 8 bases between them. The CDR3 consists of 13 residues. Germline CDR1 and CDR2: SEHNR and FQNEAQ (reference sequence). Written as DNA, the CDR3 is TGTGCCAGCAGCTTTCAGGGGCATTCACCCCTCCACTTT. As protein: CASSFQGHSPLHF.

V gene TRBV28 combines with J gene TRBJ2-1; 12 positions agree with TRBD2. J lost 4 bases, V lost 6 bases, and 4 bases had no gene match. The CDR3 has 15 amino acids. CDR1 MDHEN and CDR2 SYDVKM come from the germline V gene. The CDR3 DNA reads TGTGCCAGCAGACTAGCGGGGGGTAGGTACAATGAGCAGTTCTTC. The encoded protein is CASRLAGGRYNEQFF.

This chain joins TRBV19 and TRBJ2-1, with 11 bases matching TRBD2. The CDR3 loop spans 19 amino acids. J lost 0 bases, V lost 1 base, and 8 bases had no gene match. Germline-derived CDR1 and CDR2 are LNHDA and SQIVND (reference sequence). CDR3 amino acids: CASSIAPSGGSNSYNEQFF. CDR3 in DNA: TGTGCCAGTAGTATAGCCCCTAGCGGGGGGTCCAACTCCTACAATGAGCAGTTCTTC.

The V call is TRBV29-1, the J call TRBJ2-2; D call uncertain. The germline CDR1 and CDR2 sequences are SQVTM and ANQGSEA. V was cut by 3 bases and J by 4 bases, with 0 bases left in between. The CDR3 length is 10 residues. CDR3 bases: TGCAGCGTTGACACCGGGGAGCTGTTTTTT. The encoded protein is CSVDTGELFF.